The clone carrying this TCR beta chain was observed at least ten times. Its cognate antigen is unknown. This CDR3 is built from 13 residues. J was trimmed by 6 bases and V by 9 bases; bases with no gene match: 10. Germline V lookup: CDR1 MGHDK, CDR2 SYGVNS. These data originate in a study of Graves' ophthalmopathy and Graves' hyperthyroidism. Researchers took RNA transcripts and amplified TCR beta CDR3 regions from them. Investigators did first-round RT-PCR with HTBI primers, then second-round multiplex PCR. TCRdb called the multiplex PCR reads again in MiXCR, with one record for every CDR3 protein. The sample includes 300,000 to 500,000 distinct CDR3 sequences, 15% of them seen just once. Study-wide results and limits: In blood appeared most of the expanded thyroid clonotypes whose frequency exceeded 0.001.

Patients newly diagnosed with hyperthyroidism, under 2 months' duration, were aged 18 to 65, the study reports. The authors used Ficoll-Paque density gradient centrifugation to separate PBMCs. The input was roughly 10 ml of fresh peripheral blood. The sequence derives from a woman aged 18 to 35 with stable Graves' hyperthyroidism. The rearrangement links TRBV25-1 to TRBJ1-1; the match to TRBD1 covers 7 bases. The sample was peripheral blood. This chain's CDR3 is CARPDRARPEAFF. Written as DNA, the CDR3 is TGTGCCAGGCCAGACAGGGCGCGGCCTGAAGCTTTCTTT.